A selection of T cell receptor beta chains follows, all from one sample in a study of PD-1 blockade in mismatch repair-deficient tumors. Profiling relied on immunoSEQ multiplex PCR, and the TCRdb table lists in-frame clones only, not all of them. The profile shows about 120,000 clones, approximately 91% of them singletons. The source material was peripheral blood, sampled approximately 69 weeks after starting pembrolizumab. The receptors stem from an adult with mismatch repair-deficient cancer. Both conserved end residues are part of each CDR3. Fields, in order: CDR3 DNA, CDR3 protein, clone size, D gene, J gene, V gene, CDR3 length. A D gene is named only where the DNA matches it firmly. The listing skips clone size in some rows; elsewhere it reads once, few, many or a size class.

TGCAGCGCCCGACTAGCGGGATCCTACGAGCAGTACTTC	CSARLAGSYEQYF	.	TRBD2	TRBJ2-7	TRBV29-1	13
TGCGCCAGCAGCTTCGATGAGCGACACTGGTACTTC	CASSFDERHWYF	.	.	TRBJ2-7	TRBV5-1	12
TGTGCCAGCAGCTTAAGCCGGGACAGGGATGCCTACGAGCAGTACTTC	CASSLSRDRDAYEQYF	.	TRBD1	TRBJ2-7	TRBV7-9	16
TGTGCCAGCAGCTTGGCCTTGGATGCGGGAAACACAGATACGCAGTATTTT	CASSLALDAGNTDTQYF	once	.	TRBJ2-3	TRBV5-4	17
TGTGCCAGCAGCTTAGGGAGCTTCCAAGAGACCCAGTACTTC	CASSLGSFQETQYF	.	.	TRBJ2-5	TRBV7-2	14
TGTGCCAGTAGTACCAGTACTAGCGCAGGTGAGCAGTTCTTC	CASSTSTSAGEQFF	.	TRBD2	TRBJ2-1	TRBV19	14
TGTGCCAGTAGTATAGATCACCGGGAGGGGCAGCTCAATGAGCAGTTCTTC	CASSIDHREGQLNEQFF	.	TRBD2	TRBJ2-1	TRBV19	17
TGCAGCGTTGAGCTCGCGAACCACGAGCAGTACTTC	CSVELANHEQYF	.	.	TRBJ2-7	TRBV29-1	12
TGCGCCAGCAGCTTGGCAGGGGTGAGGGACTATGGCTACACCTTC	CASSLAGVRDYGYTF	.	.	TRBJ1-2	TRBV5-1	15
TGTGCCAGCAGCGTCTATCTAGCGGGATTCTACAATGAGCAGTTCTTC	CASSVYLAGFYNEQFF	once	TRBD2	TRBJ2-1	TRBV9	16
TGTGCCAGCAGTGAAAGCGGACATGACAGCCATAAACTGTTTTTT	CASSESGHDSHKLFF	.	.	TRBJ1-4	TRBV25-1	15
TGTGCCAGCAGTTTCACAGGATCCAGCTCCTACGAGCAGTACTTC	CASSFTGSSSYEQYF	.	.	TRBJ2-7	TRBV7-2	15
TGTGCCAGCAGCTTGGATGGCTCCTACAATGAGCAGTTCTTC	CASSLDGSYNEQFF	.	.	TRBJ2-1	TRBV5-4	14
TGTGCCAGCAGTTTATGGGGGACCCTCCGGAGCGAGCAGTACTTC	CASSLWGTLRSEQYF	.	.	TRBJ2-7	TRBV28	15
TGTGCCAGCAGGGGGGGGACAGACAATGAAAAACTGTTTTTT	CASRGGTDNEKLFF	.	TRBD1	TRBJ1-4	TRBV6-5	14
TGTGCCTGGAAGGCGGACCGAGGGGGCTACACCTTC	CAWKADRGGYTF	.	.	TRBJ1-2	TRBV30	12
TGTGCCAGCAGTCCCGGGACAGGGGGCAGAGATGAGCAGTTCTTC	CASSPGTGGRDEQFF	.	TRBD1	TRBJ2-1	TRBV28	15
TGCAGCGTTGAAGTGAAGGATTTCTACGAGCAGTACTTC	CSVEVKDFYEQYF	.	.	TRBJ2-7	TRBV29-1	13